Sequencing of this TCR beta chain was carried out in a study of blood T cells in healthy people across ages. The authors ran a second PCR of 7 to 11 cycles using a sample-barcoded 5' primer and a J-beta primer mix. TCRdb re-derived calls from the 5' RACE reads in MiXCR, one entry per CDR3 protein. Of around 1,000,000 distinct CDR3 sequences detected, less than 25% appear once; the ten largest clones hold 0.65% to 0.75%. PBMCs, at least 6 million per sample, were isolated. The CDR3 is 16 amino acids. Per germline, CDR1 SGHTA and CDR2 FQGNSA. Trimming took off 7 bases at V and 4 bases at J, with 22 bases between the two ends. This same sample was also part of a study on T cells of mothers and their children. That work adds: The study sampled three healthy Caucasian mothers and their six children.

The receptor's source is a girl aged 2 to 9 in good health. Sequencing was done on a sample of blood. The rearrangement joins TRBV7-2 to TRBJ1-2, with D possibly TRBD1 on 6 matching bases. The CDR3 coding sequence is TGTGCCAGCACCATAGACCAAGGACAGACTTTCTATGGCTACACCTTC. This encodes CASTIDQGQTFYGYTF.